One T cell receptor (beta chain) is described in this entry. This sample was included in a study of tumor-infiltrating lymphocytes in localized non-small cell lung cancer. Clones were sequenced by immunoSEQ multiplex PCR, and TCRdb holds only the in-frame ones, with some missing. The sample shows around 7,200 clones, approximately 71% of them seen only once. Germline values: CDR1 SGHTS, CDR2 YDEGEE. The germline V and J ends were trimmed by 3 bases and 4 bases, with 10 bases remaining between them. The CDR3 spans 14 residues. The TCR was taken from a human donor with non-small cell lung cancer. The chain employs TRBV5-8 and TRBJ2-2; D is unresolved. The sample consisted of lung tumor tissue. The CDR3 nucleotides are TGTGCCAGCAGCTCCTATGTAAGCACCGGGGAGCTGTTTTTT. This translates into CASSSYVSTGELFF.